This T cell receptor (beta chain) came from a study of T cell responses to AZD1222 COVID-19 vaccine. V lost 5 bases and J lost 2, with 12 bases in between. Germline-derived CDR1 and CDR2 are SGHTA and FQGNSA. This CDR3 contains 15 residues. The assay was immunoSEQ multiplex PCR, and TCRdb's table has in-frame clones only and misses some. The data show 96,000 or so clones, with approximately 87% seen just once and roughly 25% held by the top ten. As concerns this clone: What it binds is unknown.

Broader study findings: Seropositivity was recorded at baseline in only five to seven AZD1222 recipients. Reportedly, nearly half of unique spike TCRs recognized epitopes outside B.1.351/B.1.1.7 mutations. Researchers report vaccine-associated CD4 TCRs spanning spike, with dominance at 160-218 and 743-854.

Sequencing was performed on peripheral blood, taken on day 0 of AZD1222 vaccination. This clonotype originated in an adult in good health. The chain combines TRBV7-2 with TRBJ2-2; the D is unclear. The CDR3 here is CASSPRPANTGELFF. In nucleotides, the CDR3 is TGTGCCAGCAGCCCACGCCCAGCCAACACCGGGGAGCTGTTTTTT.